This T cell receptor beta chain is from a study of blood T cell repertoires in COVID-19. Study context: Collection of acute and convalescent COVID-19 samples took place in the United States, Italy and Spain.

Measured with immunoSEQ multiplex PCR; TCRdb has only the in-frame clones, and not every one. The table has under 300,000 clones, around 90% seen once. This CDR3 contains 13 residues. Per germline, CDR1 MNHEY and CDR2 SVGEGT. V lost 5 bases and J 4 bases, leaving 9 bases between the germline ends. Residents of 20 to 25 US areas, aged about 18 to 89 years, made up the participants. The rearrangement uses TRBV6-2 or TRBV6-3 and TRBJ1-3, with D perhaps TRBD1 (5 bases). Input material: PBMCs or T cells enriched from blood (not recorded which). The origin of this receptor is a middle-aged woman who had been exposed to COVID-19. DNA of the CDR3: TGTGCCAGCAGTCCATGGACAGGAAACACCATATATTTT. Its translation: CASSPWTGNTIYF.